The rows below give T cell receptor beta chains drawn from one sample of a study of control samples from healthy donors and cancer patients. Generated by immunoSEQ multiplex PCR, the TCRdb table keeps only in-frame clones and is missing some. The sample lists approximately 30,000 clones; about 87% were seen once. Sample: PBMCs. The receptors were gathered from a middle-aged woman with lung cancer. CDR3s include the opening cysteine and the closing phenylalanine or tryptophan. D genes are given only for firm matches.

d_call j_call v_call cdr3_aa
- TRBJ1-2 TRBV3-1/TRBV3-2 CASSHYSGAGPIYGYTF
- TRBJ2-5 TRBV5-1 CASSLGQLQETQYF
- TRBJ1-1 TRBV30 CAWSELEDTEAFF
TRBD2 TRBJ2-1 TRBV9 CASSAGGGSAYNEQFF
- TRBJ1-6 TRBV6-5 CASSSVTNSPLHF
- TRBJ1-5 TRBV19 CASSIVQGVQPQHF
TRBD2 TRBJ2-3 TRBV7-2 CASSLGAGGLTDTQYF
- TRBJ1-2 TRBV4-2 CASSQDETSWKDGYTF
TRBD1 TRBJ1-2 TRBV6-1 CASSEWQGAYGYTF
- TRBJ1-4 TRBV19 CASSMPGGGEKLFF
- TRBJ1-1 TRBV11-2 CASSSLQGWWTEAFF
TRBD2 TRBJ2-1 TRBV9 CASSPGASGGAVEQFF
- TRBJ2-4 TRBV10-3 CAIGRGPGNIQYF
- TRBJ2-7 TRBV28 CASSYPWTEVYEQYF
- TRBJ1-5 TRBV6-6 CASSYATGYSNQPQHF
TRBD2 TRBJ2-1 TRBV10-3 CAISLTSGGDYNEQFF
- TRBJ2-1 TRBV19 CASSMGQPYNEQFF
- TRBJ1-3 TRBV6-4 CASTSPPSGNTIYF
- TRBJ2-2 TRBV5-1 CASSLLWSNTGELFF
- TRBJ1-1 TRBV7-2 CASSLSGEGVNTEAFF
TRBD1 TRBJ1-1 TRBV13 CASSQGRDRGRTEAFF
TRBD2 TRBJ2-7 TRBV3-1/TRBV3-2 CASSLSGGEQYF
- TRBJ2-1 TRBV10-3 CAISESARSSYNEQFF
- TRBJ1-5 TRBV6-5 CASAVRAHNQPQHF
TRBD1 TRBJ1-2 TRBV4-3 CASSQVALGQRANYGYTF
- TRBJ1-6 TRBV7-3 CASSLYGRQFGSPLHF
TRBD1 TRBJ1-2 TRBV30 CAWSARDSALAF
TRBD2 TRBJ2-1 TRBV19 CASRIISGEQFF
- TRBJ1-2 TRBV3-1/TRBV3-2 CASSQGRVVYGYTF
- TRBJ2-1 TRBV20-1 CSASQGGSYNEQFF
TRBD1 TRBJ1-5 TRBV6-5 CASSYFSDRAVGPQHF
TRBD1 TRBJ1-5 TRBV6-5 CASSSTTGGNQPQHF
- TRBJ1-3 TRBV7-2 CASSSDRLALGGNTIYF
- TRBJ2-7 TRBV15 CATSLRSFLSYEQYF
TRBD1 TRBJ2-7 TRBV2 CASSEGTGDEQYF
- TRBJ2-1 TRBV18 CASSPPTADRGPYNEQFF
- TRBJ1-6 TRBV7-3 CASSQDGYNSPLHF
- TRBJ1-1 TRBV2 CASRLNTEAFF
- TRBJ1-2 TRBV18 CASSPRGEGYTF
- TRBJ2-5 TRBV19 CASSIRETQYF
TRBD1 TRBJ2-7 TRBV4-2 CASSQGTGMTSYEQYF
- TRBJ2-1 TRBV28 CASSRTSSYNEQFF
TRBD1 TRBJ2-7 TRBV5-1 CASSSGTGLYEQYF
- TRBJ1-1 TRBV11-1 CASSLGLDTEAFF
- TRBJ2-1 TRBV3-1/TRBV3-2 CASSLSQYNEQFF